These T cell receptor beta chains were read from a single sample in a study of cytomegalovirus exposure and HLA in healthy donors. Some clones are missing from TCRdb's copy, which holds only in-frame ones; the method was immunoSEQ multiplex PCR. This table holds roughly 71,000 clones. The specimen sequenced was PBMCs. Receptors were obtained from a woman aged 40 to 50 in good health and CMV-seropositive. Both conserved end residues are part of each CDR3. The D gene is left open where the match is weak.

J gene | V gene | D gene | CDR3 protein | CDR3 DNA
TRBJ2-2 | TRBV19 | TRBD1 | CASSRGTGYASGTGELFF | TGTGCCAGTAGTAGGGGGACAGGGTATGCTTCGGGCACCGGGGAGCTGTTTTTT
TRBJ2-7 | TRBV5-1 | . | CASSLVPGVRYEQYF | TGCGCCAGCAGCTTGGTTCCAGGGGTTAGGTACGAGCAGTACTTC
TRBJ2-3 | TRBV7-9 | TRBD2 | CASSLGWGGASGSTDTQYF | TGTGCCAGCAGCTTAGGGTGGGGAGGGGCAAGTGGTAGCACAGATACGCAGTATTTT
TRBJ2-2 | TRBV6-4 | . | CASSVGTDTGELFF | TGTGCCAGCAGTGTTGGCACAGACACCGGGGAGCTGTTTTTT
TRBJ2-7 | TRBV7-8 | TRBD1 | CASSFRQGLNEQYF | TGTGCCAGCAGCTTTCGACAGGGGTTGAACGAGCAGTACTTC
TRBJ2-1 | TRBV7-3 | TRBD2 | CASSLGLAGYNEQFF | TGTGCCAGCAGCTTGGGACTAGCGGGATACAATGAGCAGTTCTTC
TRBJ2-6 | TRBV4-3 | . | CASSQELKGSGANVLTF | TGCGCCAGCAGCCAAGAGTTAAAGGGGTCTGGGGCCAACGTCCTGACTTTC
TRBJ2-5 | TRBV7-8 | . | CASSRSRSAKETQYF | TGTGCCAGCAGCCGAAGTCGGAGCGCCAAAGAGACCCAGTACTTC
TRBJ2-6 | TRBV29-1 | . | CSVEPGYGANVLTF | TGCAGCGTTGAACCCGGGTATGGGGCCAACGTCCTGACTTTC
TRBJ2-7 | TRBV5-6 | . | CASRAGAGNEQYF | TGTGCCAGTCGGGCGGGGGCTGGAAACGAGCAGTACTTC
TRBJ2-4 | TRBV5-6 | TRBD1 | CASSLLGTVKNIQYF | TGTGCCAGCAGCTTGCTCGGGACAGTCAAAAACATTCAGTACTTC
TRBJ1-1 | TRBV19 | TRBD1 | CASSLILGQGAAEAFF | TGTGCCAGTAGTCTCATCCTGGGACAGGGGGCGGCTGAAGCTTTCTTT
TRBJ1-2 | TRBV23-1 | . | CASGRLALNYGYTF | TGCGCCAGCGGGAGGTTAGCACTAAACTATGGCTACACCTTC
TRBJ2-3 | TRBV9 | TRBD2 | CASSGGLATDTQYF | TGTGCCAGCAGCGGCGGACTAGCCACAGATACGCAGTATTTT
TRBJ2-7 | TRBV28 | TRBD1 | CASSFQRQGGTYEQYF | TGTGCCAGCAGTTTCCAGAGACAGGGGGGTACCTACGAGCAGTACTTC
TRBJ1-6 | TRBV7-2 | . | CASSLKGYNLNSPLHF | TGTGCCAGCAGCCTAAAGGGGTACAACCTTAATTCACCCCTCCACTTT
TRBJ2-7 | TRBV21-1 | . | CASSLRDRDTYEQYF | TGTGCCAGCAGCCTCCGGGACAGGGATACCTACGAGCAGTACTTC
TRBJ2-5 | TRBV7-2 | . | CASSSQGETQYF | TGTGCCAGCAGCTCTCAGGGGGAGACCCAGTACTTC
TRBJ1-5 | TRBV6-5 | . | CASSPTGYSNQPQHF | TGTGCCAGCAGCCCCACAGGGTATAGCAATCAGCCCCAGCATTTT
TRBJ1-1 | TRBV27 | . | CASSFDNSGRAFF | TGTGCCAGCAGTTTTGACAATTCCGGAAGAGCTTTCTTT
TRBJ2-3 | TRBV15 | TRBD2 | CATSRVSGAFTDTQYF | TGTGCCACCAGCAGAGTAAGCGGGGCCTTCACAGATACGCAGTATTTT
TRBJ2-3 | TRBV11-1 | . | CATGRTSTDTQYF | TGTGCCACCGGACGGACTAGCACAGATACGCAGTATTTT
TRBJ1-1 | TRBV18 | . | CASSPGGNIEAFF | TGTGCCAGCTCACCAGGGGGCAACATTGAAGCTTTCTTT
TRBJ2-7 | TRBV29-1 | . | CSVVLVIRGEQYF | TGCAGCGTTGTTCTAGTGATCCGAGGCGAGCAGTACTTC
TRBJ1-5 | TRBV6-5 | . | CASSRQYSNQPQHF | TGTGCCAGCAGCCGACAGTATAGCAATCAGCCCCAGCATTTT
TRBJ1-2 | TRBV7-2 | . | CASSLAQGGRGYTF | TGTGCCAGCAGCTTAGCCCAGGGTGGACGGGGCTACACCTTC
TRBJ2-2 | TRBV27 | . | CASSYDKEGGTGELFF | TGTGCCAGCAGTTACGACAAGGAGGGAGGCACCGGGGAGCTGTTTTTT
TRBJ2-1 | TRBV29-1 | TRBD2 | CSAGTRSNEQFF | TGCAGCGCCGGGACTAGAAGCAATGAGCAGTTCTTC
TRBJ2-1 | TRBV5-1 | . | CASSLEARGGGVGNEQFF | TGCGCCAGCAGCTTGGAGGCAAGGGGGGGCGGCGTTGGTAATGAGCAGTTCTTC
TRBJ2-1 | TRBV18 | TRBD2 | CASSSLSILAGLSYNEQFF | TGTGCCAGCTCAAGCTTATCGATACTAGCGGGCCTATCCTACAATGAGCAGTTCTTC
TRBJ2-1 | TRBV25-1 | TRBD2 | CASSDGAGVLSYNEQFF | TGTGCCAGCAGTGACGGTGCGGGGGTCCTCTCCTACAATGAGCAGTTCTTC
TRBJ2-5 | TRBV11-2 | . | CASSPDRDQETQYF | TGTGCCAGCAGCCCGGACAGAGACCAAGAGACCCAGTACTTC
TRBJ2-1 | TRBV5-1 | TRBD2 | CASRFLAGVGNEQFF | TGCGCCAGCAGATTCCTAGCGGGAGTAGGCAATGAGCAGTTCTTC
TRBJ2-2 | TRBV2 | . | CASRQGKSAGELFF | TGTGCCAGCAGACAGGGTAAATCGGCCGGGGAGCTGTTTTTT
TRBJ2-1 | TRBV27 | . | CASSVRESSYNEQFF | TGTGCCAGCAGTGTAAGAGAAAGCTCCTACAATGAGCAGTTCTTC
TRBJ1-5 | TRBV27 | . | CASSLAGWSNQPQHF | TGTGCCAGCAGTTTAGCGGGATGGAGCAATCAGCCCCAGCATTTT
TRBJ1-4 | TRBV9 | . | CASSVGTGYEKLFF | TGTGCCAGCAGCGTAGGAACAGGGTATGAAAAACTGTTTTTT
TRBJ2-7 | TRBV4-1 | . | CASSQGRDYEQYF | TGCGCCAGCAGCCAGGGCAGGGACTACGAGCAGTACTTC
TRBJ1-1 | TRBV18 | . | CASSDGNSRPEAFF | TGTGCCAGCTCCGATGGTAACAGTCGTCCTGAAGCTTTCTTT
TRBJ1-1 | TRBV5-8 | . | CASSRRDILEAFF | TGTGCCAGCAGCCGACGGGACATCCTTGAAGCTTTCTTT
TRBJ1-1 | TRBV6-4 | TRBD1 | CTSSTTGVIGNTEAFF | TGTACCAGCAGTACGACAGGGGTTATCGGGAACACTGAAGCTTTCTTT
TRBJ2-7 | TRBV2 | . | CASSARYEQYF | TGTGCCAGCAGTGCGAGGTACGAGCAGTACTTC
TRBJ1-3 | TRBV11-2 | . | CASRVAGGNTIYF | TGTGCCAGTAGGGTTGCGGGTGGAAACACCATATATTTT
TRBJ2-5 | TRBV5-1 | TRBD2 | CASKEGLAGEETQYF | TGCGCCAGCAAAGAGGGACTAGCGGGAGAAGAGACCCAGTACTTC
TRBJ2-7 | TRBV5-5 | TRBD1 | CASSLGTGLPYEQYF | TGTGCCAGCAGCCTAGGGACAGGGCTCCCCTACGAGCAGTACTTC